Below are 15 T cell receptor beta chains sequenced from a single sample in a study of tumor and adjacent non-tumor tissue in lung cancer. The library came from three nested PCR rounds adapted from ARM-PCR protocols. TCRdb re-called the multiplex PCR reads with MiXCR, one entry per CDR3 protein. The data show fewer than 100,000 distinct CDR3 sequences, approximately 80% seen once. RNA was extracted from bulk tissue without any cell sorting. The normal lung tissue was taken more than 3 cm from the tumor edge. The sample consisted of distant non-tumor lung tissue. The receptors shown here come from a man aged 60 to 75 with non-small cell lung cancer.

This clonotype was seen ten or more times. This chain joins TRBV5-4 and TRBJ2-3, with TRBD2 matching 11 bases. From germline, CDR1 is SGHNT and CDR2 YYREEE (reference sequence). This CDR3 region has 17 residues. Trimming took 1 base from V and 0 from J; bases not matched to a gene: 4. The CDR3 DNA reads as TGTGCCAGCAGCTTGTCTAGCGGGGGGTTCAGCACAGATACGCAGTATTTT. This gives the protein CASSLSSGGFSTDTQYF.

This chain connects TRBV24-1 to TRBJ2-2; TRBD1 matches 10 bases. Germline CDR1 KGHDR, CDR2 SFDVKD. Trimming cost V 2 bases and J 7 bases; bases outside gene matches: 12. This CDR3 contains 18 residues. In nucleotides, the CDR3 is TGTGCCACCAGTGATTCTGGGTTCGGGACAGGGGACGTCGGGGAGCTGTTTTTT. Protein: CATSDSGFGTGDVGELFF.

In the case of this clonotype: One end of the junction does not line up with germline, which may come from a read error. The V and J genes are TRBV6-5 and TRBJ2-6, with 8 bases fitting TRBD2. Germline-derived CDR1 and CDR2 are MNHEY and SVGAGI. The CDR3 runs 17 residues. The CDR3 region has the DNA TGTACCAGCAGTAAAGCGGGAGCCAACTCTGGGGCCAACGTCCTGACTTTC. This codes for CTSSKAGANSGANVLTF.

As for this clonotype: The final CDR3 position lacks the conserved phenylalanine or tryptophan, pointing to a likely read error. Because the CDR3's place on the DNA is in doubt, the DNA is left out and the CDR3 is given as listed by TCRdb. This chain uses TRBV20-1 with TRBJ2-3; TRBD2 reflects the table's D call only, with no check against the DNA. The germline CDR1 and CDR2 sequences are DFQATT and SNEGSKA (reference sequence). The CDR3 has 11 amino acids, counting both end residues. CDR3 protein: CSAKLGDTQCY.

Details on this clonotype: Compared with germline, one end of the junction differs, possibly owing to a read error. The V gene is TRBV4-1, the J gene TRBJ1-2; D not resolved. CDR1 and CDR2 (germline): MGHRA, YSYEKL. This CDR3 is built from 14 residues. CDR3 loop: CTSSPHSTSFGCTF. For the CDR3, the DNA is TGCACCAGCAGCCCGCACAGCACCTCTTTCGGCTGCACCTTC.

To note about this clonotype: At one end, the junction sequence differs from germline, possibly due to a read error. The gene calls are TRBV4-2 and TRBJ2-1; 10 bases agree with TRBD2. Germline V CDR1 and CDR2: LGHNA, YNFKEQ. CDR3 length: 18 residues. The CDR3 spells CASSQDGAGASGSNEQFF. As DNA, the CDR3 is TGTGCCAGCAGCCAAGATGGGGCTGGGGCTAGCGGGAGCAATGAACAGTTCTTC.

There are a few counts of this clonotype. Just one base apart from a much larger clone, this may be a read error. The chain employs TRBV20-1 and TRBJ2-3, with 9 bases lining up with TRBD2. J was trimmed by 8 bases and V by 1 base; bases with no gene match: 10. This CDR3 has 15 residues. Germline lookup yields CDR1 DFQATT and CDR2 SNEGSKA (reference sequence). In nucleotides, the CDR3 is TGCAGTGCTAGAGTCAGCGGGGGGTGGGCAGGTACGCAGTATTTT. This translates into CSARVSGGWAGTQYF.

J is TRBJ2-2 and V is TRBV12-3 or TRBV12-4; D may correspond to TRBD1 or TRBD2 (5 bases each). The CDR3 sequence is 15 residues long. Trimming took off 2 bases at V and 7 bases at J, with 14 bases between the two ends. CDR3 nucleotide sequence: TGTGCCAGCAGTTTAAAGCATGGGGGAATCGGGGAGCTGTTTTTT. Translation: CASSLKHGGIGELFF.

For this clonotype: Since the CDR3 does not end with the conserved phenylalanine or tryptophan, this likely comes from a read error. No DNA is shown, since the ends of the CDR3 on it are uncertain; the CDR3 is the one TCRdb lists. J is TRBJ2-5 and V is TRBV11-2; the table's D gene call, TRBD1, was not cross checked with the DNA. The germline V gene has CDR1 SGHAT and CDR2 FQNNGV. The CDR3 length equals 13 residues, ends included. CDR3 amino acids: CANSSTGEETLYY.

The J gene is TRBJ2-3, the V gene TRBV11-2; TRBD1 is a possible D gene (6 bases). The CDR3 runs to 16 residues. Trimming pared 1 base from V and 7 bases from J, leaving 18 bases between. Germline values: CDR1 SGHAT, CDR2 FQNNGV. The CDR3 nucleotides read TGTGCCAGCAGCTTAGTATCAGGGGTAGTTACGAATACGCAGTATTTT. It encodes CASSLVSGVVTNTQYF.

To note about this clonotype: A read error may account for a junction end that differs from germline. The chain uses TRBV11-2 and TRBJ2-5; TRBD1 matches 7 bases. This CDR3 is 14 amino acids long. Germline lookup yields CDR1 SGHAT and CDR2 FQNNGV. The CDR3 DNA reads as TGTCCCAGCAGCTTTGGACAGGTCCAAGAGACCCGGTACTTC. Translating gives CPSSFGQVQETRYF.

This clonotype came up many times. The V gene is TRBV12-3 or TRBV12-4, the J gene TRBJ1-4; D might be TRBD1 (6 bases). The CDR3 totals 15 residues. V was pared by 7 bases and J by 8 bases, with 20 bases between. As DNA, the CDR3 is TGTGCCAGCACCACTTCTGGGGGGCTGAGGGAAAAACTGTTTTTT. It specifies CASTTSGGLREKLFF.

J is TRBJ2-2 and V is TRBV5-6; maybe TRBD1 (5 bases). CDR1 SGHDT and CDR2 YYEEEE come from the germline V gene. This CDR3 is 17 amino acids long. CDR3 nucleotide sequence: TGTGTCATCAGTCCACAAAGGGGAACCACGAACACCGGGGAGCTGTTTTTT. Residues: CVISPQRGTTNTGELFF.

Concerning this clonotype: A clone one base away is much larger, so this may be a read error. The rearrangement uses TRBV5-4 and TRBJ1-6; possibly TRBD1 for D (5 bases). The CDR3 is 16 amino acids. The germline V gene encodes CDR1 SGHNT and CDR2 YYREEE (reference sequence). V was pared by 7 bases and J by 0 bases, with 14 bases between. The CDR3 region is CASRLDTSSYNSPLHF. Here the CDR3 DNA reads TGTGCCAGCCGCCTGGACACGAGCTCCTATAATTCACCCCTCCACTTT.

As concerns this clonotype: One junction end does not reproduce the germline sequence, and a read error may be involved. The J gene is TRBJ2-1, the V gene TRBV20-1, with D perhaps TRBD1 (6 bases). The CDR3 consists of 11 residues. From germline, CDR1 is DFQATT and CDR2 SNEGSKA (reference sequence). The CDR3 region has the DNA TGTAGTGCAACAGGGTTCGATAAGCAGTTCTTC. It yields the protein CSATGFDKQFF.